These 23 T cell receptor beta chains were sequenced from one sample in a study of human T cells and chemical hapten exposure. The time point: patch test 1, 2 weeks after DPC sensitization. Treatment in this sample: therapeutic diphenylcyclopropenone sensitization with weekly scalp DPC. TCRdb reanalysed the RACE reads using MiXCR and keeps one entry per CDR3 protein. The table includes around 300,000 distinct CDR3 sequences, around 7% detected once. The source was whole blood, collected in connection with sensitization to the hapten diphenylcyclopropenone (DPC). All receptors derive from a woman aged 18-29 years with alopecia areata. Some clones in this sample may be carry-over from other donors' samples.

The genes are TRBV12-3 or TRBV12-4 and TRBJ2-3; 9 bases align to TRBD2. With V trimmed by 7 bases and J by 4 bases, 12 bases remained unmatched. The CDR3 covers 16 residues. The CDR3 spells CASTLRAGGFADTQYF. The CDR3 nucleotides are TGTGCCAGCACCCTGAGGGCGGGGGGGTTTGCAGATACGCAGTATTTT.

CDR3 sequence reads: CASSTVEGPAGNYGYTF. CDR3 coding DNA: TGTGCCAGCAGCACAGTTGAGGGCCCCGCAGGGAACTATGGCTACACCTTC. This chain connects TRBV4-2 to TRBJ1-2; TRBD1 might be the D (5 bases). Germline V gene sequence: CDR1 LGHNA, CDR2 YNFKEQ. This CDR3 contains 17 residues. Trimming removed 5 bases from V and 2 bases from J, with 21 bases in between.

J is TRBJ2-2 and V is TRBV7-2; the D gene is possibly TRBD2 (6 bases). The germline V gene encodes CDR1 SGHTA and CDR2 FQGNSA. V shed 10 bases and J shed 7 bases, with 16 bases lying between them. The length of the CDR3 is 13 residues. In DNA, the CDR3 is TGTGCCACCCGGGACTTATGGGACGGGGAGCTGTTTTTT. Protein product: CATRDLWDGELFF.

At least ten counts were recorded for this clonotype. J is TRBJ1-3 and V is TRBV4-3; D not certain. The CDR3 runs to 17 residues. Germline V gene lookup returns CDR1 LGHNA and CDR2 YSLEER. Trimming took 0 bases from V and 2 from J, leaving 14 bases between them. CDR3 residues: CASSQDLPGPAGNTIYF. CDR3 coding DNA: TGCGCCAGCAGCCAAGATCTTCCAGGACCGGCTGGAAACACCATATATTTT.

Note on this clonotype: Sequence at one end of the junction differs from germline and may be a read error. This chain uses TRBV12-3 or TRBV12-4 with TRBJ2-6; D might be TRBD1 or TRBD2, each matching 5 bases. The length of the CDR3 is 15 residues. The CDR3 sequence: CAGSFGGSGANVLTF. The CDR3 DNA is TGTGCCGGCAGTTTTGGGGGATCTGGGGCCAACGTCCTGACTTTC.

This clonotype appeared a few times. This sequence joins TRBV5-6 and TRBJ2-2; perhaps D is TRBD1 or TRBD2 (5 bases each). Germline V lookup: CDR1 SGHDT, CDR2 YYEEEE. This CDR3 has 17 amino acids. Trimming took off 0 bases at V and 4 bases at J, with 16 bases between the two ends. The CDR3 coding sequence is TGTGCCAGCAGCTTGGATCAAGGTCCTGGGGGCACCGGGGAGCTGTTTTTT. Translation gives CASSLDQGPGGTGELFF.

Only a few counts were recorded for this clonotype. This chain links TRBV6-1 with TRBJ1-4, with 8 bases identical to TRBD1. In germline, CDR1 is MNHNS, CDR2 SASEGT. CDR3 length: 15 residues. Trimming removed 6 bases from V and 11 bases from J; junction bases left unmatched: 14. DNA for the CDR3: TGTGCCAGCAGCCAAGGAAGGCAGGGGGCGCGGAAACTGTTTTTT. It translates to CASSQGRQGARKLFF.

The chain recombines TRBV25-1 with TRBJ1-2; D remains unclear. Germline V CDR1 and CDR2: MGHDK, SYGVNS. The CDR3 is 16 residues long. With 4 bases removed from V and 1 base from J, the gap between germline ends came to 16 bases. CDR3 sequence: CASSAAAGADNYGYTF. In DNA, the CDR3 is TGTGCCAGCAGTGCTGCCGCGGGAGCCGATAACTATGGCTACACCTTC.

CDR3 in amino acids: CASRDGTGYGYTF. In DNA form, the CDR3 reads TGTGCCAGCAGGGACGGGACTGGATATGGCTACACCTTC. This chain links TRBV12-3 or TRBV12-4 with TRBJ1-2; D might be TRBD1 (5 bases). CDR3 length: 13 amino acids. The V end was cut by 6 bases, the J end by 5 bases, with 13 bases between.

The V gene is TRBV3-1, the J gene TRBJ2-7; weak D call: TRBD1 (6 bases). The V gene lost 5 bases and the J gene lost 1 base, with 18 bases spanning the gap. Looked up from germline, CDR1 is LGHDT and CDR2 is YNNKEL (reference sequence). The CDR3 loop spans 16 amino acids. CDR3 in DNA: TGTGCCAGCAGCTTCGGACAGACCGTAGGGTCCTACGAGCAGTACTTC. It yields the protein CASSFGQTVGSYEQYF.

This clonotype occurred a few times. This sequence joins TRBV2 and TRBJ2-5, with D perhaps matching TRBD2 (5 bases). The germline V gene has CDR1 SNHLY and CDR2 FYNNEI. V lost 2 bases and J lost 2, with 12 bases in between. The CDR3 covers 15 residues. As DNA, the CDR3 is TGTGCCAGCAGTGAACAGGCAGCGGTTCAAGAGACCCAGTACTTC. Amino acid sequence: CASSEQAAVQETQYF.

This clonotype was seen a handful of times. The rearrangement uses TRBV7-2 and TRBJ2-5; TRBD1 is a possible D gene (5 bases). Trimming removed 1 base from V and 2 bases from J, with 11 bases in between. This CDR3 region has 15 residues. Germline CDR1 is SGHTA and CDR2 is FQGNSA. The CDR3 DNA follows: TGTGCCAGCAGCTTAGATAGATGGACACAAGAGACCCAGTACTTC. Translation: CASSLDRWTQETQYF. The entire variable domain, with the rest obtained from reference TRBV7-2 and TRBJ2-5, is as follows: GAGVSQSPSNKVTEKGKDVELRCDPISGHTALYWYRQSLGQGLEFLIYFQGNSAPDKSGLPSDRFSAERTGGSVSTLTIQRTQQEDSAVYLCASSLDRWTQETQYFGPGTRLLVL.

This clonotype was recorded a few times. Here the CDR3 DNA reads TGTGCCAGCTCACCACCGTTAGGGGTAGGCCAGCCCCAGCATTTT. Protein product: CASSPPLGVGQPQHF. The genes are TRBV18 and TRBJ1-5, with a weak D call TRBD1 (5 bases). The V gene lost 0 bases and the J gene lost 7 bases, with 13 bases spanning the gap. The CDR3 runs to 15 residues. Germline V gene data show CDR1 as KGHSH and CDR2 as LQKENI.

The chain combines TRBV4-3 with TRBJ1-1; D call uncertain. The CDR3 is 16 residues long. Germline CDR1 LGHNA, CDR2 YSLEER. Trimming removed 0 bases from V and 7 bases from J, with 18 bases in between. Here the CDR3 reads CASSQEARTAGGEAFF. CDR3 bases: TGCGCCAGCAGCCAAGAGGCGAGGACGGCGGGAGGTGAAGCTTTCTTT.

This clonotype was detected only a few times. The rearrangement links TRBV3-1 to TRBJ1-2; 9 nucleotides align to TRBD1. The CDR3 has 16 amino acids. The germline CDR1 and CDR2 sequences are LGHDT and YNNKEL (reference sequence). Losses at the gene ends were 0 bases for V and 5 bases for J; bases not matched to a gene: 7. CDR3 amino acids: CASSQDPGQGLYGYTF. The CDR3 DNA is TGTGCCAGCAGCCAAGATCCGGGACAGGGCCTATATGGCTACACCTTC. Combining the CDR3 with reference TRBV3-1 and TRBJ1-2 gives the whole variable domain DTAVSQTPKYLVTQMGNDKSIKCEQNLGHDTMYWYKQDSKKFLKIMFSYNNKELIINETVPNRFSPKSPDKAHLNLHINSLELGDSAVYFCASSQDPGQGLYGYTFGSGTRLTVV.

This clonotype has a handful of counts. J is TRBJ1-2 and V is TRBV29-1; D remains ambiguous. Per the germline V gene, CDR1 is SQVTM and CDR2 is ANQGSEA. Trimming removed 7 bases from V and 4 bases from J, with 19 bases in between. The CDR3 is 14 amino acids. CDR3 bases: TGCAGCGCCCGAGTGACAACTCGGCCCTATGGCTACACCTTC. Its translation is CSARVTTRPYGYTF.

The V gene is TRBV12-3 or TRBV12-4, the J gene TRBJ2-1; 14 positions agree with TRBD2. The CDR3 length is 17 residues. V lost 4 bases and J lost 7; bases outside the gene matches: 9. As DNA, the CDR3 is TGTGCCAGCAGTTCGACTAGCGGGGGGGCCGGGTGGAATGAGCAGTTCTTC. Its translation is CASSSTSGGAGWNEQFF.

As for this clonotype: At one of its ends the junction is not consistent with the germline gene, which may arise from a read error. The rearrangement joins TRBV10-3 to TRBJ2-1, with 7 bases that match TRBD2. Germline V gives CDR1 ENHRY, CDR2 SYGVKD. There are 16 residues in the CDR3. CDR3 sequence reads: CAIRELLASGVNEQFF. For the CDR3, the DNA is TGTGCCATCAGAGAGTTACTAGCGAGTGGGGTTAATGAGCAGTTCTTC.

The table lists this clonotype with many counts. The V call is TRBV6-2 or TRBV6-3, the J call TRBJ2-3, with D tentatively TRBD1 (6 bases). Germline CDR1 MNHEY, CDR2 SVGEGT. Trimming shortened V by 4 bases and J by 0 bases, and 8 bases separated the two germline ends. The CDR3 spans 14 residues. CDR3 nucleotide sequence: TGTGCCAGCAGTTCCCAGGGGAGCACAGATACGCAGTATTTT. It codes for CASSSQGSTDTQYF.

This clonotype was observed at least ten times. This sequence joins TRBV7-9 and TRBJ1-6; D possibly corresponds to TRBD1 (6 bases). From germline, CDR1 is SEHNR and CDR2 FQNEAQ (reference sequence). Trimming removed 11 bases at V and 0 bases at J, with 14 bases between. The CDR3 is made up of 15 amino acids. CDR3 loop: CAGGPSSSYNSPLHF. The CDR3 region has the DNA TGTGCCGGGGGCCCGAGTAGCTCCTATAATTCACCCCTCCACTTT.

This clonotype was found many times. The CDR3 sequence is CASSQREPGVAGELFF. The CDR3 DNA sequence: TGCGCCAGCAGCCAGAGGGAGCCAGGGGTAGCCGGGGAGCTGTTTTTT. The chain employs TRBV4-3 and TRBJ2-2; maybe TRBD1 (6 bases). Per the germline V gene, CDR1 is LGHNA and CDR2 is YSLEER. This CDR3 comprises 16 residues. V lost 3 bases, J lost 6 bases, and 17 bases lay in between.

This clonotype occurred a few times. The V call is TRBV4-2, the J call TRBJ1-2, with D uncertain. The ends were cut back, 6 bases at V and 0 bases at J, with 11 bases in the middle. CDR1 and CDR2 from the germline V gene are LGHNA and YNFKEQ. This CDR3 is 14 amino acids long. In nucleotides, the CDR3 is TGTGCCAGCAGTGTCCTGGGATCTAACTATGGCTACACCTTC. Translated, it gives CASSVLGSNYGYTF.

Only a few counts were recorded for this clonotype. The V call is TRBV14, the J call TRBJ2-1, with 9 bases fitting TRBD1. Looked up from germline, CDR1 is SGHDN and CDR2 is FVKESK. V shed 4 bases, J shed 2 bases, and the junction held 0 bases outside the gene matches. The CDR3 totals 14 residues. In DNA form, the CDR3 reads TGTGCCAGCAGCCGGACAGGGGCCTACAATGAGCAGTTCTTC. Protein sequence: CASSRTGAYNEQFF.